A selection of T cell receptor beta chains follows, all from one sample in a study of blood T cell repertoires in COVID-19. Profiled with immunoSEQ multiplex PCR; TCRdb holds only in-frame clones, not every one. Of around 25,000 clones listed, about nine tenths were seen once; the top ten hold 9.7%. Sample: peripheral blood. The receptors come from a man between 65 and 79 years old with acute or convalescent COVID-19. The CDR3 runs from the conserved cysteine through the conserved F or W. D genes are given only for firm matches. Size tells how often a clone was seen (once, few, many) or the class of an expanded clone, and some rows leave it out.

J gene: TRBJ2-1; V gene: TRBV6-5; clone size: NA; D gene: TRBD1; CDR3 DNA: TGTGCCAGCCTGACAGGGGGCGGCGAGCAGTTCTTC; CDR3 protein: CASLTGGGEQFF
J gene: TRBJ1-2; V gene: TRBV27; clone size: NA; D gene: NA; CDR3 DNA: TGTGCCAGCAGTCTGGGCCGGGATAACTATGGCTACACCTTC; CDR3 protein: CASSLGRDNYGYTF
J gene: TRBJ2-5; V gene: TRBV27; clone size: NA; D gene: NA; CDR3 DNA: TGTGCCAGCAGCACGAGACAGCAAGAGACCCAGTACTTC; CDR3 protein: CASSTRQQETQYF
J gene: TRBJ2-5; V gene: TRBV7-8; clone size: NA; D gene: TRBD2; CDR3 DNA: TGTGCCAGCAGCCTCTTAGCGGGAGGGCCTAGAGAGACCCAGTACTTC; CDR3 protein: CASSLLAGGPRETQYF
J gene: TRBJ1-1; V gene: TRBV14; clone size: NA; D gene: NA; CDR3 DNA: TGTGCCAGCAGCCAGTTGCGTGACACTGAAGCTTTCTTT; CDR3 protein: CASSQLRDTEAFF
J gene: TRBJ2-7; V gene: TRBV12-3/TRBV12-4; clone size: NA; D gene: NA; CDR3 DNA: TGTGCCAGCGAGGCAGGGATAGGCTACGAGCAGTACTTC; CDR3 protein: CASEAGIGYEQYF
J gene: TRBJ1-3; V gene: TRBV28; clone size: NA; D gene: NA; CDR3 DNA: TGTGCCAGCGGGTCCGTTGGGCTCTCTGGAAACACCATATATTTT; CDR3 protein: CASGSVGLSGNTIYF
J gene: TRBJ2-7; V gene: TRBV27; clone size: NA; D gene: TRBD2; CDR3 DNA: TGTGCCAGCCGCGGGACTAGCAGGTACGAGCAGTACTTC; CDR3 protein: CASRGTSRYEQYF
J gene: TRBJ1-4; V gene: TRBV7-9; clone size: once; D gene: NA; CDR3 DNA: TGTGCCAGCAGCGCCGGGATAAATGAAAAACTGTTTTTT; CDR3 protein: CASSAGINEKLFF
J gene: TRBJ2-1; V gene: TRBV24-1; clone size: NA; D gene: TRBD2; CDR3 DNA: TGTGCCACCTCGCTTACGGGAGGGCCGGGGGCCAATGAGCAGTTCTTC; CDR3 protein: CATSLTGGPGANEQFF
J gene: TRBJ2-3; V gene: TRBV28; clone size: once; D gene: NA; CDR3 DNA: TGTGCCAGCAGAGGGTGGCAGGCCCGGGGACAAGATACGCAGTATTTT; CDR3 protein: CASRGWQARGQDTQYF
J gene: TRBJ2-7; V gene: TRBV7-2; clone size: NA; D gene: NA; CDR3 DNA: TGTGCCAGCAGCATTTCCATGGACAGTCCCTACGAGCAGTACTTC; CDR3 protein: CASSISMDSPYEQYF
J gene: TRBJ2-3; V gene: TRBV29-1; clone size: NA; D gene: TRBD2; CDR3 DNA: TGCAGCGTTGCTCCCCCCAGCGGGAGTAGCGCAGATACGCAGTATTTT; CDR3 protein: CSVAPPSGSSADTQYF
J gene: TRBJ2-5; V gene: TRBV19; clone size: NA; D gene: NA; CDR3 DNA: TGTGCCAGTAGTATAGATCCTGCCCAGGGTAGCCAGTACTTC; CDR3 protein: CASSIDPAQGSQYF
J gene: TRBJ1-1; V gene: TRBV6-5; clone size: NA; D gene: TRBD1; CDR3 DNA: TGTGCCAGCAGAAAGGGACAGCACACTGAAGCTTTCTTT; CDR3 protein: CASRKGQHTEAFF
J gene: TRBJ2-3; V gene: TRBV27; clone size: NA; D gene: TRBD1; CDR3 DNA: TGTGCCAGCAGTTCCGGGACAGGGGGCGTCGCAGATACGCAGTATTTT; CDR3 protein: CASSSGTGGVADTQYF
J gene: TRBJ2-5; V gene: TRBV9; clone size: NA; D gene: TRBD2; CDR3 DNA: TGTGCCACCGGGGCGGGAGGCCCCCAAGAGACCCAGTACTTC; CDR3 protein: CATGAGGPQETQYF
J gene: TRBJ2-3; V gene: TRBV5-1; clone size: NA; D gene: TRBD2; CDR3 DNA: TGCGCCAGCAGCTTGTGGGGCGGGGGAGATACGCAGTATTTT; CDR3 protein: CASSLWGGGDTQYF
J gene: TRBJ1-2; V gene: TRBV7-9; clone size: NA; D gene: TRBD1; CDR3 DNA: TGTGCCAGCAGCGCCCGACAGGGGAACTATGGCTACACCTTC; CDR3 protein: CASSARQGNYGYTF
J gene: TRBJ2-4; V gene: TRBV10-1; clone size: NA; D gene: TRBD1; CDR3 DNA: TGCGCCAGCAGTGACCTACCGGACAGGGGAGCCAAAAACATTCAGTACTTC; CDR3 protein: CASSDLPDRGAKNIQYF
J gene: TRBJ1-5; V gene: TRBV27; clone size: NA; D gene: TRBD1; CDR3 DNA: TGTGCCAGCAGTACCGACAGGGCTAGCAATCAGCCCCAGCATTTT; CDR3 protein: CASSTDRASNQPQHF
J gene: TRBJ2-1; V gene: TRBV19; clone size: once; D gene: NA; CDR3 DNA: TGTGCCAGTAGTCCCGACCCTGCGGGAACCTACAATGAGCAGTTCTTC; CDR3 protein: CASSPDPAGTYNEQFF
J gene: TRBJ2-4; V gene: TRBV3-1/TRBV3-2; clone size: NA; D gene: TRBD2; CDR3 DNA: TGTGCCAGCAGCCAGGGGATAGCGGGGGGGCACATTCAGTACTTC; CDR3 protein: CASSQGIAGGHIQYF
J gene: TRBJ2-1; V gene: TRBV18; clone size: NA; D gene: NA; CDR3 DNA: TGTGCCAGCTCACCGGGGCAGAGCTCCTACAATGAGCAGTTCTTC; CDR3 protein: CASSPGQSSYNEQFF
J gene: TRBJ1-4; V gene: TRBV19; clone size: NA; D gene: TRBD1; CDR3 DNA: TGTGCCAGTAGCCACTCAGGGGGCTTTAATGAAAAACTGTTTTTT; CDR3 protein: CASSHSGGFNEKLFF
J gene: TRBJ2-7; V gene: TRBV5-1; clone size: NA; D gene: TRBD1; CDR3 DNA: TGCGCCAGCAGCTTAAAGCTCCCGGGACAGGGCTACGAGCAGTACTTC; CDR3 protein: CASSLKLPGQGYEQYF
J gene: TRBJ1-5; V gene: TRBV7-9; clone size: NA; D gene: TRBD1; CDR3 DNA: TGTGCCAGCAGCGCCGGGACAGAAAATCAGCCCCAGCATTTT; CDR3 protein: CASSAGTENQPQHF
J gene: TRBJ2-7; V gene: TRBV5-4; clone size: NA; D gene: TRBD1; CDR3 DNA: TGTGCCAGCACCTGGGACAGGGGGCGCGGAGGGTCCTACGAGCAGTACTTC; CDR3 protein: CASTWDRGRGGSYEQYF
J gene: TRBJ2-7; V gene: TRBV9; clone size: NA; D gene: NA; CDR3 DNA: TGTGCCAGCAGCCCAGATCCAACCACCTACGAGCAGTACTTC; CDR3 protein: CASSPDPTTYEQYF
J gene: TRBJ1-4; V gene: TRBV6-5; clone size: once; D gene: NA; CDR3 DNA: TGTGCCGCCAGACACGGGATAGGGCCAGAAAAACTGTTTTTT; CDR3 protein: CAARHGIGPEKLFF
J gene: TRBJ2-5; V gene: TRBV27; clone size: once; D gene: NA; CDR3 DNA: TGTGCCAGCAGTTCAGGGGAGACCCAGTACTTC; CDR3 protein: CASSSGETQYF
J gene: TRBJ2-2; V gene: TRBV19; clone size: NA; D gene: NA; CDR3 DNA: TGTGCCAGTAGTCCCAGGGTCGCGAACACCGGGGAGCTGTTTTTT; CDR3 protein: CASSPRVANTGELFF
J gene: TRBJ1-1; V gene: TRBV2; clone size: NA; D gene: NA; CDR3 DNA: TGTGCCAGCAGTGAGTCCAGGGTTGGAACTGAAGCTTTCTTT; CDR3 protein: CASSESRVGTEAFF
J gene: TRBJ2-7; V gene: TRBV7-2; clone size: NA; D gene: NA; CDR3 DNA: TGTGCCAGCAGCTTATCAGGCAGAACCACCTACGAGCAGTACTTC; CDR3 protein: CASSLSGRTTYEQYF
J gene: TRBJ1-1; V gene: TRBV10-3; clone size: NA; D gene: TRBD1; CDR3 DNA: TGTGCCATCAGTGAGATGGGGGACAGGGGAGCAGTTGGGGCTTTCTTT; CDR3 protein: CAISEMGDRGAVGAFF
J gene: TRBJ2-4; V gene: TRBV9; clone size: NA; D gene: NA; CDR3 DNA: TGTGCCAGCAGCGTAGGCCCCCCGACAGTGATATCAGCCAAAAACATTCAGTACTTC; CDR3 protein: CASSVGPPTVISAKNIQYF
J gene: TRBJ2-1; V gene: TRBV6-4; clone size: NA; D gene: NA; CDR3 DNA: TGTGCCAGCAGTGGGTTGTTTTCCGGCGGGTTTATCTCCTACAATGAGCAGTTCTTC; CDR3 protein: CASSGLFSGGFISYNEQFF
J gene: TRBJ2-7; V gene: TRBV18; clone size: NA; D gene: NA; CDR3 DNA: TGTGCCAGCTCACCACCTAGCGTCTACGAGCAGTACTTC; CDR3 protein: CASSPPSVYEQYF
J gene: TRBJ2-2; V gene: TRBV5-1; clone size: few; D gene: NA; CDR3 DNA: TGCGCCAGCGCTGATGGGGGGATGAACACCGGGGAGCTGTTTTTT; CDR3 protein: CASADGGMNTGELFF
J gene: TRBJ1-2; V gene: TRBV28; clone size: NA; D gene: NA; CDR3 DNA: TGTGCCAGCACTGTGGAGGCAAACTATGGCTACACCTTC; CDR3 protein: CASTVEANYGYTF
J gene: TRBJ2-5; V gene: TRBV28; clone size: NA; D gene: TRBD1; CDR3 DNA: TGTGCCAGCTCCGGGACAGGGGGTGTGGAGACCCAGTACTTC; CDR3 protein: CASSGTGGVETQYF
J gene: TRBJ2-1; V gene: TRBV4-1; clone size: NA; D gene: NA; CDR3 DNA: TGCGCCAGCAGCCAACGGCTGACTAGTTCTAGTAATGAGCAGTTCTTC; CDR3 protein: CASSQRLTSSSNEQFF
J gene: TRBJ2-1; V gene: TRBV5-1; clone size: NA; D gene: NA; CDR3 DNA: TGCGCCAGCAGCTTTGAGGGTGATGAGCAGTTCTTC; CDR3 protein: CASSFEGDEQFF
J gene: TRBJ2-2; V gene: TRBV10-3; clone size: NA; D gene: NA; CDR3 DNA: TGTGCCATCAGTGAGACACAACCCGGGGGGCCATCAACCGGGGAGCTGTTTTTT; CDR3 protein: CAISETQPGGPSTGELFF